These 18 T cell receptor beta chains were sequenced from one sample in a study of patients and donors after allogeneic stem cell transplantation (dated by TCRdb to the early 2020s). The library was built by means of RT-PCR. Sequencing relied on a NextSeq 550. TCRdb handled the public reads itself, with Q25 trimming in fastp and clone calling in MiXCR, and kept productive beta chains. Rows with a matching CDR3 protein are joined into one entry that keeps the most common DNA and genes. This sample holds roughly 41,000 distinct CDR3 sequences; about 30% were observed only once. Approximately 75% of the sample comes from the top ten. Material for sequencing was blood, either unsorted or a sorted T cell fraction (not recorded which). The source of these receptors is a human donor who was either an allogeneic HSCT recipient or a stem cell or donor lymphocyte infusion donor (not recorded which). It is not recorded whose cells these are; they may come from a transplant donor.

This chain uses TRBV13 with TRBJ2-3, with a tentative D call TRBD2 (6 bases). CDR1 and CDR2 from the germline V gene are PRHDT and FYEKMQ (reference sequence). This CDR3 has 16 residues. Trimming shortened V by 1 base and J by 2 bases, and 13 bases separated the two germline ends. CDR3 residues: CASSLEGLQVTDTQYF. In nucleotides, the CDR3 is TGTGCCAGCAGCTTAGAGGGACTGCAGGTCACAGATACGCAGTATTTT.

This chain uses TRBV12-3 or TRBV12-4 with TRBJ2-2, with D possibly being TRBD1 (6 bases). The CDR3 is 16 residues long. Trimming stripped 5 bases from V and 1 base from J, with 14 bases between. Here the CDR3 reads CASSPRTALNTGELFF. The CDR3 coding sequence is TGTGCCAGCAGTCCCCGGACAGCGTTGAACACCGGGGAGCTGTTTTTT.

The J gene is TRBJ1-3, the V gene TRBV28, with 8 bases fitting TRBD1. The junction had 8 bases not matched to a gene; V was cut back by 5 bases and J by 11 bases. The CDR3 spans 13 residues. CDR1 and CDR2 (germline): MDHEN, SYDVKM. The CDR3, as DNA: TGTGCCAGCAGTCCGGGACAGGCTTCATCCATATATTTT. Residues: CASSPGQASSIYF.

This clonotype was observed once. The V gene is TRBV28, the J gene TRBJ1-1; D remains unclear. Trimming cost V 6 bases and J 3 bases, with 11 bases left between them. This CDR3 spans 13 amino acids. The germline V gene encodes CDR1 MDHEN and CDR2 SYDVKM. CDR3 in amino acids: CASRVTADTEAFF. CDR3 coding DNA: TGTGCCAGCAGGGTAACTGCTGACACTGAAGCTTTCTTT.

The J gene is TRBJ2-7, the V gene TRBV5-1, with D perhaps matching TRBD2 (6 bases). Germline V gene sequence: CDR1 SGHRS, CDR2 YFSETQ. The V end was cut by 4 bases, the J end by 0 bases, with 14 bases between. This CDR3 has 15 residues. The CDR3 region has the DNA TGCGCCAGCAGCCTAATAGCGGTTCACTCCTACGAGCAGTACTTC. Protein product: CASSLIAVHSYEQYF.

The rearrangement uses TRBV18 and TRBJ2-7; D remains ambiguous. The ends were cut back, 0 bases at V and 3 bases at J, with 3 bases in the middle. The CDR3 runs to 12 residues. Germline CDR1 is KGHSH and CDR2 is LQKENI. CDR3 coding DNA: TGTGCCAGCTCACCACCCCACTACGAGCAGTACTTC. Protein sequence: CASSPPHYEQYF.

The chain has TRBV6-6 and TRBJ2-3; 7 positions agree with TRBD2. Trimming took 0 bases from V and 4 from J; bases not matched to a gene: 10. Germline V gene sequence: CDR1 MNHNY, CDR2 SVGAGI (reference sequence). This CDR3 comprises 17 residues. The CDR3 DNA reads TGTGCCAGCAGTTACTCGGGACTACCTATAGCTCCAGATACGCAGTATTTT. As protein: CASSYSGLPIAPDTQYF.

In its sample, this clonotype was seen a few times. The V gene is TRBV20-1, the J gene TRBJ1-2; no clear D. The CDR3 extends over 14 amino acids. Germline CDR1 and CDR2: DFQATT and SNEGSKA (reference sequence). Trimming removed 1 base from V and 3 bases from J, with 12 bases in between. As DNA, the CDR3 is TGCAGTGCTAGAGTCCCCTCAGGTTACTATGGCTACACCTTC. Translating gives CSARVPSGYYGYTF.

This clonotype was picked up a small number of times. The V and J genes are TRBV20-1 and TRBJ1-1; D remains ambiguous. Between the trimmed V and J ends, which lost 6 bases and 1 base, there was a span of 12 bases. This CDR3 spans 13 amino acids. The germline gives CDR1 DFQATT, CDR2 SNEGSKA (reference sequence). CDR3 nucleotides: TGCAGTGCCCCAGGATATCGGAACACTGAAGCTTTCTTT. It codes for CSAPGYRNTEAFF.

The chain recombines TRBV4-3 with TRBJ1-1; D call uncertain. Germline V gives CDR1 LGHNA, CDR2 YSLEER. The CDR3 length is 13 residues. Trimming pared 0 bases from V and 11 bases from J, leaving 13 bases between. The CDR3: CASSQDQLSGAFF. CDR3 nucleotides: TGCGCCAGCAGCCAAGATCAACTTTCTGGGGCTTTCTTT.

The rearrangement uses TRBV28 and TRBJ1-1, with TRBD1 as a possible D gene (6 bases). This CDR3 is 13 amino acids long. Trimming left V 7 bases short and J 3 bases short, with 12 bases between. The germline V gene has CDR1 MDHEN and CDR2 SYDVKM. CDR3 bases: TGTGCCAGCATCAAGGGGGGCTACACTGAAGCTTTCTTT. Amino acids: CASIKGGYTEAFF. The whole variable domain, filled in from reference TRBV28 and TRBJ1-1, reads DVKVTQSSRYLVKRTGEKVFLECVQDMDHENMFWYRQDPGLGLRLIYFSYDVKMKEKGDIPEGYSVSREKKERFSLILESASTNQTSMYLCASIKGGYTEAFFGQGTRLTVV.

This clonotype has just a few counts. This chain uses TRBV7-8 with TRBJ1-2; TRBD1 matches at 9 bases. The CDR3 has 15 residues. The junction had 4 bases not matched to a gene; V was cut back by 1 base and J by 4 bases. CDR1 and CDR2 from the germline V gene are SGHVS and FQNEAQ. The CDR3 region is CASSLEGQGTYGYTF. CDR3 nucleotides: TGTGCCAGCAGCTTAGAGGGACAGGGCACCTATGGCTACACCTTC.

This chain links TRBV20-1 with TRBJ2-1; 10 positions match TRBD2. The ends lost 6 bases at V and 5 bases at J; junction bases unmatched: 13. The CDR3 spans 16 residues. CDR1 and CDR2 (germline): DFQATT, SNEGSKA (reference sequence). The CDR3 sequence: CSAPGPSGSSDNEQFF. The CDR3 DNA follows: TGCAGTGCCCCCGGCCCTAGCGGGAGTTCTGACAATGAGCAGTTCTTC.

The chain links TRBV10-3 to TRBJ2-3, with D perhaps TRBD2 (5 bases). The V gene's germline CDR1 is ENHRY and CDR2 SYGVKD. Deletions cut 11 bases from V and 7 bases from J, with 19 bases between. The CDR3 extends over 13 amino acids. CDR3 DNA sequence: TGTGCCGCCGGACTTGAACCTACTTATACGCAGTATTTT. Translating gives CAAGLEPTYTQYF.

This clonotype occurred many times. CDR3 sequence (DNA): TGCGCCAGCAGCATGGGGACAGCGAGGGATCAGCCCCAGCATTTT. This sequence encodes CASSMGTARDQPQHF. The rearrangement uses TRBV5-1 and TRBJ1-5, with 7 bases matching TRBD1. The CDR3 is made up of 15 amino acids. V dropped 4 bases and J dropped 5; count of bases not matched to a gene: 9. From germline, CDR1 is SGHRS and CDR2 YFSETQ.

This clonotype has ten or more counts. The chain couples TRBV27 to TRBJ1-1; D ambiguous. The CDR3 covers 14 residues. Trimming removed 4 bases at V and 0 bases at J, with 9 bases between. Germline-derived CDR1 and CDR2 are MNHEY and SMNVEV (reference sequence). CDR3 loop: CASSSRSLNTEAFF. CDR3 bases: TGTGCCAGCAGTTCTCGGAGTCTGAACACTGAAGCTTTCTTT.

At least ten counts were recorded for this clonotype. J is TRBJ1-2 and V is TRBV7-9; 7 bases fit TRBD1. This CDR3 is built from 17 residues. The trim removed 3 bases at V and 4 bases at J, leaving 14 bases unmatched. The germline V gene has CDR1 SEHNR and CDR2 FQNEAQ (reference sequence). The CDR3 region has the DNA TGTGCCAGCAGCTTCACCCCCTTCCCGGGACAGTTCTATGGCTACACCTTC. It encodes CASSFTPFPGQFYGYTF. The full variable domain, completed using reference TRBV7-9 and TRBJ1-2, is DTGVSQNPRHKITKRGQNVTFRCDPISEHNRLYWYRQTLGQGPEFLTYFQNEAQLEKSRLLSDRFSAERPKGSFSTLEIQRTEQGDSAMYLCASSFTPFPGQFYGYTFGSGTRLTVV.

Here the CDR3 DNA reads TGTGCCAGCAGCTTAGTAGCACCCGGGGACTACGAGCAGTACTTC. Residues: CASSLVAPGDYEQYF. J is TRBJ2-7 and V is TRBV7-9; the D gene is possibly TRBD2 (5 bases). The CDR3 covers 15 residues. Germline values: CDR1 SEHNR, CDR2 FQNEAQ (reference sequence). With 1 base removed from V and 3 bases from J, the gap between germline ends came to 13 bases.